Shown below are 2 T cell receptor beta chains from a single sample sequenced in a study of patients and donors after allogeneic stem cell transplantation. MiXCR, applied by TCRdb to the RT-PCR reads, yields one record per CDR3 protein. This table holds about a million distinct CDR3 sequences, 18% found once. Sample: blood, either unsorted or a sorted T cell fraction (not recorded which). The receptors stem from a human donor who was either an allogeneic HSCT recipient or a stem cell or donor lymphocyte infusion donor (not recorded which). It is not recorded whose cells these are; they may come from a transplant donor.

This clonotype was seen at least ten times. The rearrangement uses TRBV12-3 or TRBV12-4 and TRBJ2-1; D remains ambiguous. The CDR3 runs 13 residues. Trimming removed 6 bases at V and 14 bases at J, with 20 bases between. In nucleotides, the CDR3 is TGTGCCAGCAGAATGGCGGCCAGGCATCTTGAGTTCTTC. Protein product: CASRMAARHLEFF.

This clonotype appeared a few times. The chain recombines TRBV20-1 with TRBJ1-2, with 7 bases that match TRBD1. V trimming: 1 base; J trimming: 1 base; junction bases outside the gene matches: 3. This CDR3 has 14 residues. From germline, CDR1 is DFQATT and CDR2 SNEGSKA (reference sequence). The CDR3, as DNA: TGCAGTGCTAGAGTGGGACAGATTAACTATGGCTACACCTTC. Translation: CSARVGQINYGYTF.